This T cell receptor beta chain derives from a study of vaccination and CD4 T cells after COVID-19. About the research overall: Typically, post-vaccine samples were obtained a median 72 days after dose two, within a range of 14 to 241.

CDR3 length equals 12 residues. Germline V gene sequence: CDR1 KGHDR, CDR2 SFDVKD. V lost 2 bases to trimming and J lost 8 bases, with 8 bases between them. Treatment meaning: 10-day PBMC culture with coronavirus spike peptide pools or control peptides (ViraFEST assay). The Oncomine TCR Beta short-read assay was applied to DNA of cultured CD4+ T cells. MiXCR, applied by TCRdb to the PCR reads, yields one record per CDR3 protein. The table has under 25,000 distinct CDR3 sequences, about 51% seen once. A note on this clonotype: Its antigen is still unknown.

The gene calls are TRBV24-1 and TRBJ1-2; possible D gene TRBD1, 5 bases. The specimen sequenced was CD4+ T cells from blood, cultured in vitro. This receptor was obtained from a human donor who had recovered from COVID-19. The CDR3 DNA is TGTGCCACCAGTGATTGGGGGGACGGCTACACCTTC. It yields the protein CATSDWGDGYTF.